This T cell receptor beta chain was observed in a study of blood T cells in healthy people across ages. Donor samples were obtained from healthy Caucasian individuals from Russia, aged 6 to 90. The use of a sample-barcoded 5' primer and a J-beta primer mix characterized a second PCR of about 6 to 11 cycles. Each cDNA was tagged by a template-switch adaptor containing 12 random nucleotides. TCRdb fed the 5' RACE reads into MiXCR, producing one record per CDR3 protein. The repertoire holds roughly 730,000 distinct CDR3 sequences, with more than 55% as singletons. Study-level points and caveats: Older age coincided with a roughly linear decline in TCR beta diversity per million T cells. The study found more naive CD4+ cells and higher diversity in long-lived than aged donors.

In the case of this clonotype: Its specificity is not known.

This receptor was identified in a middle-aged man in good health. The source material was blood.

The CDR3 loop reads CASSLRGQNQPQHF. The CDR3 region has the DNA TGTGCCAGCAGCTTACGTGGACAAAATCAGCCCCAGCATTTT. V usage is TRBV7-2 and J usage is TRBJ1-5; tentative D call: TRBD1 (5 bases). The CDR3 covers 14 residues. Germline V lookup: CDR1 SGHTA, CDR2 FQGNSA. With 2 bases removed from V and 4 bases from J, the gap between germline ends came to 9 bases.